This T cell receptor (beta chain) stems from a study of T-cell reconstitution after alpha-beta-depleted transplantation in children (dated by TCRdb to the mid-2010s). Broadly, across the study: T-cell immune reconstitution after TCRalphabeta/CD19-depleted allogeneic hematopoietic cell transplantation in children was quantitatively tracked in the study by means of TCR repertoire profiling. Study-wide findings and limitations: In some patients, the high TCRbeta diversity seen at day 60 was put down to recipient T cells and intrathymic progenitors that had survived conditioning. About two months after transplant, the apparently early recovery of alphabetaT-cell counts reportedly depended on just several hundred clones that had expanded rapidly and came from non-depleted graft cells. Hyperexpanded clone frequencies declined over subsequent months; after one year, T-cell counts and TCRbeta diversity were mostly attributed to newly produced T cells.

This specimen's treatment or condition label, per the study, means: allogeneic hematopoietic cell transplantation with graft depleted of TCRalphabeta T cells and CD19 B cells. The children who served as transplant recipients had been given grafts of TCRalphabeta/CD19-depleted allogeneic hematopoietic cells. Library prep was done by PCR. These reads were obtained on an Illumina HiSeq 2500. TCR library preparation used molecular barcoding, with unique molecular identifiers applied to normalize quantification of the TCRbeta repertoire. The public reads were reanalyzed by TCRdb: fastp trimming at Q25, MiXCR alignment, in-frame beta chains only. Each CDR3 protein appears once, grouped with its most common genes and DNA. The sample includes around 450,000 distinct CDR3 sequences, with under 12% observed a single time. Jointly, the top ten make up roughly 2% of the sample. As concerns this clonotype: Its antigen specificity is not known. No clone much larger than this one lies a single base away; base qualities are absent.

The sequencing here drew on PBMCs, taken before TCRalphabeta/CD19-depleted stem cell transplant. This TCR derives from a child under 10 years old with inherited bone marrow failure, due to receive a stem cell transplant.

The nucleotide sequence is TGTGCCACCAGCGGGACTAGCGGACCAGATACGCAGTATTTT. Translated, it reads CATSGTSGPDTQYF. The chain uses TRBV24-1 and TRBJ2-3, and TRBD2 matches 11 of the central bases. For CDR1 and CDR2, the germline V gene lists KGHDR and SFDVKD. At the junction V is shortened by 7 bases and J by 4 bases; bases outside the gene matches: 3. Its CDR3 holds 14 amino acids, cysteine through phenylalanine. Of all the DNA, just the CDR3 is kept, 42 bases in frame from base 1.